These 13 T cell receptor beta chains share one sample of origin, sequenced in a study of beta chain features in type 1 diabetes. Overall study findings and caveats: There was a moderate but significant shortening of TCRB CDR3s in all four CD4+ subsets of Type 1 diabetes patients.

As every portion of the isolated RNA was reverse transcribed, the sequencing read expressed TCRB transcripts. Produced via immunoSEQ multiplex PCR; TCRdb's table is partial and in-frame only. The sample lists about 700,000 clones; around 15% were seen once. Antigens for these TCRs are unknown. Specimen: naive CD4+ T cells from blood. Receptor source: a man aged 18 to 35 with type 1 diabetes.

This clone was counted between two and nine times. The J gene is TRBJ2-1, the V gene TRBV2, with 14 bases that match TRBD2. Germline V gene sequence: CDR1 SNHLY, CDR2 FYNNEI. J gave up 6 bases and V 7 bases, and 11 bases lay outside the gene matches. The length of the CDR3 is 17 residues. The CDR3 loop is CASILGLAGGLTNEQFF. As DNA, the CDR3 is TGTGCCAGCATACTCGGACTAGCGGGGGGCCTTACCAATGAGCAGTTCTTC. The full variable domain, its missing parts supplied by reference TRBV2 and TRBJ2-1, is EPEVTQTPSHQVTQMGQEVILRCVPISNHLYFYWYRQILGQKVEFLVSFYNNEISEKSEIFDDQFSVERPDGSNFTLKIRSTKLEDSAMYFCASILGLAGGLTNEQFFGPGTRLTVL.

This clone occurred a few times. The rearrangement links TRBV30 to TRBJ1-5; D remains ambiguous. Germline CDR1 GTSNPN, CDR2 SVGIG (reference sequence). This CDR3 has 13 amino acids. The V end lost 4 bases, the J end lost 0 bases, and 7 bases lay between the germline ends. This chain's CDR3 is CAWTHDSNQPQHF. The CDR3 DNA is TGTGCCTGGACACACGATAGCAATCAGCCCCAGCATTTT.

This chain links TRBV5-4 with TRBJ2-2; perhaps TRBD2 as D (6 bases). From germline, CDR1 is SGHNT and CDR2 YYREEE (reference sequence). This CDR3 has 15 residues. V shed 9 bases and J shed 4 bases, with 19 bases lying between them. DNA for the CDR3: TGTGCCACGTACGGGGAGGACACCATCACCGGGGAGCTGTTTTTT. This encodes CATYGEDTITGELFF.

The chain combines TRBV7-8 with TRBJ2-3, with TRBD2 matching 12 bases. The germline CDR1 and CDR2 sequences are SGHVS and FQNEAQ. The junction had 12 bases not matched to a gene; V was cut back by 6 bases and J by 2 bases. The CDR3 runs 18 residues. CDR3 amino acids: CASSPVGLAGQLTDTQYF. The CDR3 DNA reads TGTGCCAGCAGTCCAGTCGGACTAGCGGGGCAACTCACAGATACGCAGTATTTT.

The chain carries TRBV2 and TRBJ2-2; 8 bases are a match to TRBD1. Trimming removed 4 bases from V and 7 bases from J; junction bases left unmatched: 5. CDR1 is SNHLY and CDR2 is FYNNEI in the germline V gene. This CDR3 region has 14 residues. The CDR3: CASSAGQGIGELFF. DNA for the CDR3: TGTGCCAGCAGTGCCGGACAGGGTATCGGGGAGCTGTTTTTT.

This clone showed up just a few times. The chain links TRBV4-1 to TRBJ1-5; perhaps TRBD1 as D (5 bases). The germline V and J ends were trimmed by 1 base and 5 bases, with 24 bases remaining between them. The CDR3 contains 19 residues. The germline V gene has CDR1 MGHRA and CDR2 YSYEKL. The CDR3 bases are TGCGCCAGCAGCCAAGCCCCTATGTTAAGGGGCACCGATTATCAGCCCCAGCATTTT. Translation gives CASSQAPMLRGTDYQPQHF.

This chain joins TRBV30 and TRBJ1-6; 9 nucleotides match TRBD1. Losses at the gene ends were 4 bases for V and 8 bases for J; bases not matched to a gene: 3. This CDR3 spans 13 amino acids. Germline loops: CDR1 GTSNPN, CDR2 SVGIG (reference sequence). CDR3 region: CAWTGQGDSPLHF. The CDR3 nucleotides are TGTGCCTGGACGGGACAGGGAGATTCACCCCTCCACTTT.

The sample holds a few counts of this clone. The V call is TRBV30, the J call TRBJ1-3; TRBD1 matches at 8 bases. Germline-derived CDR1 and CDR2 are GTSNPN and SVGIG (reference sequence). Trimming cost V 7 bases and J 1 base; bases outside gene matches: 3. The CDR3 loop spans 13 amino acids. The CDR3 reads CASTGGSGNTIYF. The CDR3 DNA is TGTGCCTCCACAGGGGGATCTGGAAACACCATATATTTT.

The chain is built from TRBV30 and TRBJ1-4; D possibly corresponds to TRBD1 (5 bases). CDR3 length equals 13 residues. CDR1 is GTSNPN, CDR2 SVGIG, per germline (reference sequence). V was clipped by 5 bases and J by 7 bases, with 14 bases between them. CDR3 bases: TGTGCCTGGTCCCAGGGAGCGAGTGAAAAACTGTTTTTT. It specifies CAWSQGASEKLFF.

This rearrangement joins TRBV5-4 to TRBJ2-3, with TRBD2 identical over 8 bases. V shed 3 bases, J shed 5 bases, and the junction held 5 bases outside the gene matches. This CDR3 region has 14 residues. Germline-derived CDR1 and CDR2 are SGHNT and YYREEE (reference sequence). CDR3 in DNA: TGTGCCAGCAGCTCGACTAGCGCGGAAGATACGCAGTATTTT. This codes for CASSSTSAEDTQYF.

This chain links TRBV7-8 with TRBJ1-2, with TRBD1 matching over 11 bases. CDR1 and CDR2 from the germline V gene are SGHVS and FQNEAQ. Germline trimming cut 5 bases from V and 8 bases from J; bases unmatched to any gene: 7. The CDR3 has 14 amino acids. The CDR3 coding sequence is TGTGCCAGCAGCCCGGGGACAGGGGGACGGGGCTACACCTTC. This codes for CASSPGTGGRGYTF.

The gene calls are TRBV11-2 and TRBJ1-1; D is undetermined. V lost 5 bases and J 2 bases, leaving 12 bases between the germline ends. The CDR3 runs 14 residues. Germline values: CDR1 SGHAT, CDR2 FQNNGV. The CDR3 DNA sequence: TGTGCCAGCAGCCTCACAATAATTAACACTGAAGCTTTCTTT. This translates into CASSLTIINTEAFF.

The chain has TRBV18 and TRBJ1-2; D unresolved. The V end lost 5 bases, the J end lost 11 bases, and 21 bases lay between the germline ends. The germline gives CDR1 KGHSH, CDR2 LQKENI. This CDR3 has 14 amino acids. Here the CDR3 DNA reads TGTGCCAGCTCATCCCGAGGAGCCTACTATGCGTACACCTTC. Its protein is CASSSRGAYYAYTF.